These 5 T cell receptor beta chains came from one sample sequenced in a study of blood T cell repertoires in COVID-19. Repertoires were generated with immunoSEQ multiplex PCR, while TCRdb's copy carries only in-frame clones and drops some. This table holds about 250,000 clones, 88% found once. The sample comprised peripheral blood. These receptors were taken from a man at least 80 years old with acute or convalescent COVID-19.

DNA for the CDR3: TGTGCCAGCACGACGACAGGGTTCAACTATGGCTACACCTTC. Encoded protein: CASTTTGFNYGYTF. The chain combines TRBV2 with TRBJ1-2; 7 bases align to TRBD1. Germline-derived CDR1 and CDR2 are SNHLY and FYNNEI. J lost 2 bases, V lost 7 bases, and 7 bases had no gene match. This CDR3 is 14 amino acids long.

Only one count was recorded for this clone. The chain employs TRBV4-1 and TRBJ2-1; no clear D gene. V was trimmed by 0 bases and J by 7 bases, leaving 7 bases between them. Germline CDR1 MGHRA, CDR2 YSYEKL. The CDR3 contains 13 residues. The CDR3 sequence: CASSQDPRNEQFF. CDR3 bases: TGCGCCAGCAGCCAAGATCCGCGTAATGAGCAGTTCTTC.

The chain carries TRBV7-2 and TRBJ2-1; 8 bases map to TRBD1. Per germline, CDR1 SGHTA and CDR2 FQGNSA. V shed 5 bases and J 7 bases; nucleotides not matched to a gene: 10. CDR3 length: 15 amino acids. The CDR3 DNA sequence: TGTGCCAGCAGCCTACGGACAGGGAGAGGGAATGAGCAGTTCTTC. Translation gives CASSLRTGRGNEQFF.

The chain combines TRBV7-7 with TRBJ1-3, with D possibly TRBD1 on 5 matching bases. CDR3 size: 13 residues. The germline gives CDR1 SSHAT, CDR2 FNYEAQ (reference sequence). The V and J ends lost 5 bases and 3 bases respectively, with 8 bases between them. The CDR3 loop is CASSPGGGNTIYF. The CDR3 DNA follows: TGTGCCAGCAGCCCGGGGGGTGGAAACACCATATATTTT.

The gene calls are TRBV29-1 and TRBJ1-1; a possible D gene is TRBD1 (5 bases). Germline V lookup: CDR1 SQVTM, CDR2 ANQGSEA. The V gene lost 1 base and the J gene lost 1 base, with 10 bases spanning the gap. The CDR3 consists of 14 residues. As DNA, the CDR3 is TGCAGCGTTGAAGCTCTAGACAGGAACACTGAAGCTTTCTTT. It is translated as CSVEALDRNTEAFF.